The 30 T cell receptor beta chains below were found in one sample sequenced in a study of T cells in Graves' hyperthyroidism and ophthalmopathy. TCR beta CDR3 sequences were amplified from RNA transcripts. First-round RT-PCR targeting the TCR CDR3 was performed with the HTBI primer set. TCRdb itself ran the multiplex PCR reads through MiXCR, one entry per CDR3 protein. The table records about 760,000 distinct CDR3 sequences, 35% of them present only once. Sequenced input: blood. The receptors originated from a woman between 40 and 50 years old with Graves' hyperthyroidism.

This clonotype occurred many times. This sequence joins TRBV20-1 and TRBJ2-7, with no clear D. Germline V gives CDR1 DFQATT, CDR2 SNEGSKA (reference sequence). V lost 6 bases, J lost 2 bases, and 20 bases lay in between. CDR3 length: 15 amino acids. The chain's CDR3 is CSALDQVYGPYEQYF. Written as DNA, the CDR3 is TGCAGTGCCTTGGACCAAGTTTACGGCCCCTACGAGCAGTACTTC.

This clonotype was detected a few times. The chain combines TRBV7-9 with TRBJ2-1; no reliable D call. V lost 1 base to trimming and J lost 6 bases, with 7 bases between them. The CDR3 loop spans 13 amino acids. The V gene's germline CDR1 is SEHNR and CDR2 FQNEAQ (reference sequence). This CDR3 reads CASSLGTSNEQFF. CDR3 bases: TGTGCCAGCAGCTTAGGAACCTCCAATGAGCAGTTCTTC.

Points on this clonotype: A much more abundant neighbour one base away suggests this may be a read error. The chain joins TRBV6-1 to TRBJ1-4; D call uncertain. The CDR3 has 11 amino acids. CDR1 is MNHNS and CDR2 is SASEGT in the germline V gene. CDR3 sequence reads: CASRGGEKPFF. CDR3 coding DNA: TGTGCCAGCAGGGGTGGAGAAAAACCGTTTTTT.

This clonotype showed up just a few times. The V call is TRBV5-1, the J call TRBJ1-1; the D gene is possibly TRBD1 (5 bases). This CDR3 is 14 amino acids long. V lost 2 bases to trimming and J lost 1 base, with 9 bases between them. Germline CDR1 SGHRS, CDR2 YFSETQ. The CDR3 DNA reads as TGCGCCAGCAGCTTACAGGCATCGAACACTGAAGCTTTCTTT. Its translation is CASSLQASNTEAFF.

This clonotype came up many times. The chain is built from TRBV5-1 and TRBJ1-3; TRBD1 might be the D (6 bases). The germline V gene has CDR1 SGHRS and CDR2 YFSETQ. The length of the CDR3 is 15 residues. Trimming left V 0 bases short and J 15 bases short, with 22 bases between. CDR3 loop: CASSLGGQTANRAYF. The CDR3 DNA reads TGCGCCAGCAGCTTGGGTGGACAGACCGCTAATCGAGCATATTTT.

The V and J genes are TRBV12-3 or TRBV12-4 and TRBJ1-2, with 8 bases aligning to TRBD1. This CDR3 comprises 11 residues. V was clipped by 5 bases and J by 13 bases; unmatched bases: 6. CDR3 amino acids: CASSKTGVGTF. In nucleotides, the CDR3 is TGTGCCAGCAGTAAGACAGGGGTTGGCACCTTC.

The rearrangement links TRBV19 to TRBJ2-1; D not resolved. The CDR3 is 13 amino acids. Germline values: CDR1 LNHDA, CDR2 SQIVND (reference sequence). Trimming took 0 bases from V and 5 from J, leaving 5 bases between them. The CDR3 spells CASSIDGHNEQFF. The CDR3, as DNA: TGTGCCAGTAGTATAGATGGCCACAATGAGCAGTTCTTC.

The J gene is TRBJ1-2, the V gene TRBV19; 10 bases align to TRBD1. The V and J ends lost 6 bases and 6 bases, in that order; junction bases with no gene match: 7. Germline CDR1 is LNHDA and CDR2 is SQIVND (reference sequence). The CDR3 consists of 14 residues. CDR3 in amino acids: CASSPGQGKDGYTF. The CDR3 coding sequence is TGTGCCAGTAGCCCGGGACAGGGGAAGGATGGCTACACCTTC.

The chain recombines TRBV20-1 with TRBJ1-2; the D is unclear. Trimming shortened V by 1 base and J by 4 bases, and 7 bases separated the two germline ends. From germline, CDR1 is DFQATT and CDR2 SNEGSKA (reference sequence). The CDR3 extends over 12 amino acids. CDR3 sequence reads: CSARAGIYGYTF. The CDR3 DNA reads as TGCAGTGCTAGAGCCGGTATCTATGGCTACACCTTC.

This clonotype was seen many times. The chain links TRBV7-2 to TRBJ2-7; possibly TRBD1 for D (5 bases). The CDR3 is 13 amino acids. From germline, CDR1 is SGHTA and CDR2 FQGNSA. Trimming pared 6 bases from V and 0 bases from J, leaving 9 bases between. CDR3 residues: CASSGDSSYEQYF. DNA of the CDR3: TGTGCCAGCAGTGGAGACAGCTCCTACGAGCAGTACTTC.

Of note for this clonotype: A single base separates this from a much larger clone, so it may be a read error. V gene TRBV7-7 combines with J gene TRBJ1-2; the D gene is possibly TRBD1 (6 bases). The CDR3 consists of 12 residues. CDR1 is SSHAT and CDR2 is FNYEAQ in the germline V gene (reference sequence). CDR3 protein: CAWGGPGYDYTF. CDR3 nucleotide sequence: TGTGCTTGGGGGGGGCCGGGCTATGACTACACCTTC.

Comments on this clonotype: One junction end does not reproduce the germline sequence, and a read error may be involved. This chain connects TRBV10-3 to TRBJ2-2, with 8 bases matching TRBD2. The CDR3 is made up of 15 amino acids. The V gene's germline CDR1 is ENHRY and CDR2 SYGVKD. In DNA form, the CDR3 reads TGTGCCATCAGCACAGCTAGCGGGCCCACCGGGGAGCTGTCTTTT. This gives the protein CAISTASGPTGELSF.

This clonotype was recorded many times. The V and J genes are TRBV20-1 and TRBJ2-7, with 7 bases that match TRBD2. Germline CDR1 DFQATT, CDR2 SNEGSKA (reference sequence). This CDR3 spans 14 amino acids. V gave up 4 bases and J gave up 5 bases; unmatched junction bases: 11. Written as DNA, the CDR3 is TGCAGTGCTACCCGGGACGGCCTAGCGGACGAGCAGTACTTC. The encoded protein is CSATRDGLADEQYF.

Note on this clonotype: This may be a read error: a much more frequent sequence differs by one nucleotide. The V call is TRBV29-1, the J call TRBJ2-2; D not certain. CDR3 size: 12 residues. Trimming stripped 5 bases from V and 5 bases from J, with 9 bases between. Germline CDR1 is SQVTM and CDR2 is ANQGSEA. The CDR3 bases are TGCAGCGTTCTCTGCGGAACCGGGGAGCTGTTTTTT. Translation gives CSVLCGTGELFF.

This clonotype came up many times. The V gene is TRBV4-2, the J gene TRBJ1-6; D may be TRBD1 (5 bases). V was trimmed by 2 bases and J by 8 bases, leaving 13 bases between them. There are 15 residues in the CDR3. From germline, CDR1 is LGHNA and CDR2 YNFKEQ. CDR3 amino acids: CASSQRTLGDSPLHF. The CDR3 DNA reads TGTGCCAGCAGCCAAAGGACACTCGGGGATTCACCCCTCCACTTT.

This clonotype was seen only a few times. The genes are TRBV12-5 and TRBJ2-7; D remains unclear. The CDR3 extends over 11 amino acids. The V end was cut by 3 bases, the J end by 4 bases, with 4 bases between. Per germline, CDR1 LGHNT and CDR2 FRNRAP. In nucleotides, the CDR3 is TGTGCTAGTGGTTTTCTGTACGAGCAGTACTTC. It yields the protein CASGFLYEQYF.

The J gene is TRBJ2-2, the V gene TRBV24-1, with D hard to call. CDR3 size: 11 residues. Germline V gene data show CDR1 as KGHDR and CDR2 as SFDVKD. Trimming pared 5 bases from V and 8 bases from J, leaving 5 bases between. DNA of the CDR3: TGTGCCACCAGTGGGTCAGGGGAGCTGTTTTTT. Protein sequence: CATSGSGELFF.

In its sample, this clonotype was seen many times. The rearrangement links TRBV7-6 to TRBJ2-5; no definite D call. The V and J ends lost 3 bases and 5 bases respectively, with 10 bases between them. This CDR3 is 13 amino acids long. The germline V gene has CDR1 SGHVS and CDR2 FNYEAQ. CDR3 sequence reads: CASSFEDSETQYF. DNA for the CDR3: TGTGCCAGCAGCTTTGAAGATTCGGAGACCCAGTACTTC.

With regard to this clonotype: Sequence at one end of the junction differs from germline and may be a read error. This sequence joins TRBV5-1 and TRBJ1-1; 8 bases map to TRBD1. From germline, CDR1 is SGHRS and CDR2 YFSETQ. The CDR3 spans 14 residues. The CDR3 loop is CASRWGQADTEASF. CDR3 DNA sequence: TGCGCCAGCAGATGGGGACAGGCGGACACTGAAGCTTCCTTT.

This sequence joins TRBV28 and TRBJ2-6; D is uncertain. From germline, CDR1 is MDHEN and CDR2 SYDVKM. V was trimmed by 3 bases and J by 0 bases, leaving 15 bases between them. This CDR3 has 18 amino acids. CDR3 DNA: TGTGCCAGCAGTTTGTTGGGTTTCAGAAGCTCTGGGGCCAACGTCCTGACTTTC. Residues: CASSLLGFRSSGANVLTF.

This clonotype appeared a few times. This sequence joins TRBV7-8 and TRBJ2-5, with D possibly matching TRBD2 (5 bases). The V and J ends lost 5 bases and 5 bases respectively, with 15 bases between them. CDR1 is SGHVS and CDR2 is FQNEAQ in the germline V gene. CDR3 length: 14 amino acids. The CDR3 region has the DNA TGTGCCAGCAGCCAGGAACTAGGGTGGGAGACCCAGTACTTC. This gives the protein CASSQELGWETQYF.

On this clonotype itself: The conserved phenylalanine or tryptophan is not found at the CDR3 terminus, so this likely reflects a read error. The rearrangement uses TRBV11-2 and TRBJ1-2; D gene ambiguous. CDR1 SGHAT and CDR2 FQNNGV come from the germline V gene. V lost 6 bases to trimming and J lost 0 bases, with 14 bases between them. This CDR3 contains 15 residues. CDR3 region: CASRRHLDSNYGYTL. In DNA form, the CDR3 reads TGTGCCAGCAGAAGACACCTGGATTCTAACTATGGCTACACCCTC.

The CDR3 is CASSAFDRDGTEAFF. CDR3 nucleotides: TGTGCCAGCAGCGCCTTCGACAGGGACGGCACTGAAGCTTTCTTT. The V and J genes are TRBV9 and TRBJ1-1, with 7 bases fitting TRBD1. Germline V gene data show CDR1 as SGDLS and CDR2 as YYNGEE. V dropped 3 bases and J dropped 4; count of bases not matched to a gene: 9. The CDR3 is made up of 15 amino acids.

Of note for this clonotype: This could be a read error, since a much larger clone is one nucleotide away. The chain joins TRBV12-3 or TRBV12-4 to TRBJ2-7, with 8 positions matching TRBD1. V trimming: 5 bases; J trimming: 3 bases; junction bases outside the gene matches: 6. This CDR3 has 14 amino acids. CDR3 amino acids: CASSIRTGRYEQYF. As DNA, the CDR3 is TGTGCCAGCAGTATAAGGACAGGGCGCTACGAGCAGTACTTC.

The chain uses TRBV20-1 and TRBJ2-2, with D unclear. From germline, CDR1 is DFQATT and CDR2 SNEGSKA (reference sequence). Trimming removed 5 bases at V and 1 base at J, with 14 bases between. The CDR3 totals 15 residues. CDR3 sequence reads: CSAGCCVENTGELFF. The CDR3, as DNA: TGCAGTGCTGGTTGTTGCGTAGAGAACACCGGGGAGCTGTTTTTT.

Only one count was recorded for this clonotype. This chain links TRBV29-1 with TRBJ2-3; D not resolved. The V and J ends lost 8 bases and 1 base respectively, with 16 bases between them. Germline V gene sequence: CDR1 SQVTM, CDR2 ANQGSEA. This CDR3 has 14 residues. The CDR3 nucleotides read TGCAGCTTTATTGTAAGGAGAGGCACAGATACGCAGTATTTT. Translation: CSFIVRRGTDTQYF.

The CDR3 region is CASSYEADTGELFF. CDR3 bases: TGTGCCAGCAGTTACGAAGCGGATACCGGGGAGCTGTTTTTT. This chain uses TRBV2 with TRBJ2-2; a possible D gene is TRBD2 (5 bases). CDR1 is SNHLY and CDR2 is FYNNEI in the germline V gene. This CDR3 spans 14 amino acids. V dropped 5 bases and J dropped 5 bases, with 12 bases sitting between them.

This clonotype has a count of ten or more. This chain connects TRBV6-5 to TRBJ2-7, with a possible D match to TRBD2 (6 bases). CDR3 length equals 13 residues. The germline V gene encodes CDR1 MNHEY and CDR2 SVGAGI. Trimming removed 7 bases at V and 6 bases at J, with 16 bases between. The DNA of the CDR3 is TGTGCCAGCACCCCGGGACTGGGCGGCGAGCAGTACTTC. It translates to CASTPGLGGEQYF.

As for this clonotype: The conserved closing phenylalanine or tryptophan is absent in this CDR3, likely reflecting a read error. The chain recombines TRBV10-2 with TRBJ2-7; the D gene could be TRBD1 or TRBD2 (7 bases each). Germline CDR1 and CDR2: WSHSY and SAAADI. The CDR3 runs 16 residues. As DNA, the CDR3 is TGTGCCAGCAGCGTTTCAGCGGGACAGACTATCTACGAGCAGTACCTC. Its translation: CASSVSAGQTIYEQYL.

This rearrangement joins TRBV29-1 to TRBJ1-2; D unclear. Trimming removed 4 bases from V and 8 bases from J, with 11 bases in between. The germline CDR1 and CDR2 sequences are SQVTM and ANQGSEA. The CDR3 extends over 11 amino acids. This CDR3 reads CSVGERKGYTF. The CDR3 bases are TGCAGCGTTGGGGAGAGGAAAGGCTACACCTTC.